The 30 T cell receptor beta chains given below trace back to one sample, sequenced in a study of CD8 T cells in ankylosing spondylitis. The study, taken as a whole, reports: One TCR beta motif, made up of 7 or 8 highly homologous variants, appeared characteristic of ankylosing spondylitis blood.

Each CDR3 protein is one row after TCRdb ran MiXCR on the 5' RACE reads. The data show fewer than 400,000 distinct CDR3 sequences, under 25% seen once. The antigens for these receptors are not known. Input material: blood, either unsorted or a sorted T cell fraction (not recorded which). Receptors were obtained from a male donor with ankylosing spondylitis.

A few counts support this clonotype. The gene calls are TRBV12-3 or TRBV12-4 and TRBJ1-4, with D perhaps matching TRBD1 (5 bases). V lost 4 bases and J 7 bases, leaving 16 bases between the germline ends. The CDR3 is 15 amino acids. DNA for the CDR3: TGTGCCAGCAGTTCCTCGGGGGGGAGGGGTGAAAAACTGTTTTTT. Protein: CASSSSGGRGEKLFF.

The table lists this clonotype with a few counts. DNA for the CDR3: TGCAGCGTAGTCCGGGGGGAGCTGGTCGAAGCTTTCTTT. As protein: CSVVRGELVEAFF. The rearrangement joins TRBV29-1 to TRBJ1-1; weak D call: TRBD1 (5 bases). CDR3 length equals 13 residues. V gave up 6 bases and J gave up 8 bases, with 19 bases separating them. Per the germline V gene, CDR1 is SQVTM and CDR2 is ANQGSEA.

The V gene is TRBV6-2 or TRBV6-3, the J gene TRBJ1-2; D not certain. CDR3 length equals 13 residues. Germline CDR1 and CDR2: MNHEY and SVGEGT. V gave up 6 bases and J gave up 4 bases, with 12 bases separating them. The CDR3 nucleotides are TGTGCCAGCAGGCCCGACCCCGGCTATGGCTACACCTTC. Encoded protein: CASRPDPGYGYTF.

The chain links TRBV5-1 to TRBJ1-6; TRBD1 aligns across 7 bases. The V and J ends lost 4 bases and 7 bases, in that order; junction bases with no gene match: 14. Germline V gene data show CDR1 as SGHRS and CDR2 as YFSETQ. This CDR3 region has 17 residues. This CDR3 reads CASSPGATGRGNSPLHF. The CDR3 DNA sequence: TGCGCCAGCAGCCCAGGAGCGACAGGGCGAGGGAATTCACCCCTCCACTTT.

The chain recombines TRBV5-1 with TRBJ2-1; D gene uncertain. The CDR3 length is 15 residues. Trimming pared 0 bases from V and 1 base from J, leaving 8 bases between. Germline CDR1 is SGHRS and CDR2 is YFSETQ. The CDR3 DNA sequence: TGCGCCAGCAGCTTGGTTTGGGGTTCCTACAATGAGCAGTTCTTC. This codes for CASSLVWGSYNEQFF.

The J gene is TRBJ2-2, the V gene TRBV7-9; no definite D call. Germline CDR1 SEHNR, CDR2 FQNEAQ (reference sequence). Trimming took off 5 bases at V and 6 bases at J, with 13 bases between the two ends. The CDR3 loop spans 14 amino acids. DNA of the CDR3: TGTGCCAGCAGCGCCGGGTGGATCGCCGGGGAGCTGTTTTTT. It encodes CASSAGWIAGELFF. Using reference TRBV7-9 and TRBJ2-2 for the parts outside the CDR3, the full variable domain is DTGVSQNPRHKITKRGQNVTFRCDPISEHNRLYWYRQTLGQGPEFLTYFQNEAQLEKSRLLSDRFSAERPKGSFSTLEIQRTEQGDSAMYLCASSAGWIAGELFFGEGSRLTVL.

This clonotype showed up many times. The chain employs TRBV20-1 and TRBJ2-3; maybe TRBD2 (5 bases). The CDR3 contains 14 residues. Germline CDR1 is DFQATT and CDR2 is SNEGSKA (reference sequence). With 5 bases removed from V and 2 bases from J, the gap between germline ends came to 14 bases. CDR3: CSAEGTEVTDTQYF. CDR3 sequence (DNA): TGCAGTGCTGAGGGCACTGAAGTCACAGATACGCAGTATTTT.

The gene calls are TRBV5-1 and TRBJ2-1, with D hard to call. The V gene's germline CDR1 is SGHRS and CDR2 YFSETQ. Deletions cut 0 bases from V and 8 bases from J, with 6 bases between. The CDR3 spans 12 residues. The DNA for the CDR3 is TGCGCCAGCAGCTTGGCCAACGATGAGCAGTTCTTC. As protein: CASSLANDEQFF.

This chain connects TRBV20-1 to TRBJ2-3, with D hard to call. Germline CDR1 is DFQATT and CDR2 is SNEGSKA (reference sequence). Trimming took 0 bases from V and 2 from J, leaving 12 bases between them. There are 15 residues in the CDR3. CDR3 region: CSARDPAVSTDTQYF. CDR3 nucleotide sequence: TGCAGTGCTAGAGATCCCGCGGTTTCCACAGATACGCAGTATTTT.

This clonotype has only a few counts. V and J are TRBV10-3 and TRBJ1-5; D is unclear. This CDR3 region has 12 residues. Trimming left V 4 bases short and J 4 bases short, with 5 bases between. Germline V gene lookup returns CDR1 ENHRY and CDR2 SYGVKD. CDR3 sequence reads: CAISGGNQPQHF. The CDR3 nucleotides are TGTGCCATCAGTGGAGGGAATCAGCCCCAGCATTTT.

This clonotype was counted only a few times. The V gene is TRBV12-3 or TRBV12-4, the J gene TRBJ1-6; D is unclear. V was clipped by 5 bases and J by 10 bases, with 15 bases between them. The CDR3 contains 14 residues. CDR3 residues: CASSPGSWESPLHF. In DNA form, the CDR3 reads TGTGCCAGCAGTCCGGGCAGTTGGGAATCACCCCTCCACTTT.

DNA of the CDR3: TGTGCCAGCAGTGGGACGTTATTCTCTGGGGCCAACGTCCTGACTTTC. This sequence encodes CASSGTLFSGANVLTF. V and J are TRBV6-1 and TRBJ2-6; D not certain. The CDR3 sequence is 16 residues long. Germline V gene lookup returns CDR1 MNHNS and CDR2 SASEGT. The germline V and J ends were trimmed by 4 bases and 0 bases, with 10 bases remaining between them.

CDR3 loop: CATMRGQDTEAFF. The CDR3 nucleotides read TGTGCCACCATGAGGGGACAAGACACTGAAGCTTTCTTT. This sequence joins TRBV3-1 and TRBJ1-1, with a tentative D call TRBD1 (6 bases). V lost 10 bases to trimming and J lost 3 bases, with 15 bases between them. This CDR3 spans 13 amino acids. From germline, CDR1 is LGHDT and CDR2 YNNKEL (reference sequence). The full variable domain, completed using reference TRBV3-1 and TRBJ1-1, is DTAVSQTPKYLVTQMGNDKSIKCEQNLGHDTMYWYKQDSKKFLKIMFSYNNKELIINETVPNRFSPKSPDKAHLNLHINSLELGDSAVYFCATMRGQDTEAFFGQGTRLTVV.

This clonotype showed up just a few times. The V call is TRBV28, the J call TRBJ1-5; 7 bases map to TRBD1. Germline CDR1 reads MDHEN; CDR2 reads SYDVKM. The V and J ends lost 10 bases and 4 bases, in that order; junction bases with no gene match: 13. The CDR3 has 15 residues. CDR3 coding DNA: TGTGCCACCCTCATCAGAGACAGGGAAAATCAGCCCCAGCATTTT. Translating it yields CATLIRDRENQPQHF.

V and J are TRBV5-4 and TRBJ1-5; D call uncertain. CDR1 is SGHNT, CDR2 YYREEE, per germline (reference sequence). Trimming removed 3 bases from V and 1 base from J, with 5 bases in between. This CDR3 has 13 residues. The CDR3 here is CASSSGSNQPQHF. In DNA form, the CDR3 reads TGTGCCAGCAGCTCTGGGAGCAATCAGCCCCAGCATTTT.

V usage is TRBV4-3 and J usage is TRBJ2-1, with D unresolved. Germline CDR1 LGHNA, CDR2 YSLEER. The CDR3 totals 16 residues. Trimming took off 0 bases at V and 1 base at J, with 10 bases between the two ends. CDR3 DNA: TGCGCCAGCAGCCAAGATTCCACCGTTTCCTACAATGAGCAGTTCTTC. This gives the protein CASSQDSTVSYNEQFF.

This clonotype was observed a few times. V is TRBV5-1 and J is TRBJ2-7, with D perhaps given as TRBD1 or TRBD2 (5 bases each). Germline V gene data show CDR1 as SGHRS and CDR2 as YFSETQ. Between the trimmed V and J ends, which lost 1 base and 9 bases, there was a span of 14 bases. CDR3 length: 13 amino acids. DNA for the CDR3: TGCGCCAGCAGCTTGAACGGTGGGGACGGGCAGTACTTC. It encodes CASSLNGGDGQYF.

The table lists this clonotype with a count of one. This chain connects TRBV5-1 to TRBJ1-3; weak D call: TRBD1 (5 bases). Germline CDR1 is SGHRS and CDR2 is YFSETQ. The CDR3 contains 14 residues. The V gene lost 1 base and the J gene lost 4 bases, with 9 bases spanning the gap. Here the CDR3 reads CASSLFSGGNTIYF. The CDR3 DNA follows: TGCGCCAGCAGCTTGTTTTCAGGGGGAAACACCATATATTTT. The complete variable domain, with remaining parts taken from reference TRBV5-1 and TRBJ1-3, reads KAGVTQTPRYLIKTRGQQVTLSCSPISGHRSVSWYQQTPGQGLQFLFEYFSETQRNKGNFPGRFSGRQFSNSRSEMNVSTLELGDSALYLCASSLFSGGNTIYFGEGSWLTVV.

This clonotype was detected only a few times. This sequence joins TRBV28 and TRBJ1-2, with D hard to call. The CDR3 is 12 residues long. Germline values: CDR1 MDHEN, CDR2 SYDVKM. Trimming took 6 bases from V and 4 from J, leaving 9 bases between them. The CDR3 nucleotides read TGTGCCAGCAGCGACCGTCCCTATGGCTACACCTTC. Translated: CASSDRPYGYTF.

The rearrangement uses TRBV19 and TRBJ1-5, with no clear D. CDR1 is LNHDA and CDR2 is SQIVND in the germline V gene (reference sequence). The germline V and J ends were trimmed by 0 bases and 6 bases, with 6 bases remaining between them. The CDR3 consists of 13 residues. Here the CDR3 reads CASSIDRLQPQHF. The CDR3 region has the DNA TGTGCCAGTAGTATAGATCGTCTTCAGCCCCAGCATTTT.

The chain uses TRBV12-3 or TRBV12-4 and TRBJ2-7; TRBD1 is a possible D gene (6 bases). The CDR3 is made up of 15 amino acids. V shed 4 bases and J shed 6 bases, with 19 bases lying between them. The CDR3 is CASSSQGLTWGEQYF. As DNA, the CDR3 is TGTGCCAGCAGTTCCCAGGGGCTTACTTGGGGCGAGCAGTACTTC.

This clonotype was seen a few times. The V call is TRBV4-2, the J call TRBJ2-7; a possible D gene is TRBD2 (6 bases). The V gene lost 5 bases and the J gene lost 6 bases, with 26 bases spanning the gap. In germline, CDR1 is LGHNA, CDR2 YNFKEQ. The CDR3 is 17 residues long. The chain's CDR3 is CASSNKLQWGESVEQYF. The CDR3 DNA is TGTGCCAGCAGCAACAAGTTACAATGGGGGGAATCGGTCGAGCAGTACTTC.

This clonotype was recorded many times. The chain has TRBV29-1 and TRBJ2-7, with D maybe TRBD1 (5 bases). V gave up 3 bases and J gave up 5 bases, with 14 bases separating them. Germline V lookup: CDR1 SQVTM, CDR2 ANQGSEA. There are 13 residues in the CDR3. The CDR3 is CSVERQGVNEQYF. In DNA, the CDR3 is TGCAGCGTTGAGAGACAAGGGGTCAACGAGCAGTACTTC.

Only a few counts were recorded for this clonotype. The genes are TRBV20-1 and TRBJ2-4, with 10 bases matching TRBD2. This CDR3 is 14 amino acids long. V was clipped by 6 bases and J by 9 bases; unmatched bases: 11. Germline V gene lookup returns CDR1 DFQATT and CDR2 SNEGSKA (reference sequence). CDR3 sequence reads: CSAELAGRLGIQYF. In nucleotides, the CDR3 is TGCAGTGCGGAACTAGCGGGGCGCCTTGGCATTCAGTACTTC.

This clonotype came up many times. V is TRBV29-1 and J is TRBJ2-5; D ambiguous. CDR1 SQVTM and CDR2 ANQGSEA come from the germline V gene. V shed 7 bases and J shed 1 base, with 10 bases lying between them. The CDR3 runs to 12 residues. The chain's CDR3 is CSAFHSQETQYF. CDR3 sequence (DNA): TGCAGCGCCTTTCATTCCCAAGAGACCCAGTACTTC.

This clonotype showed up many times. The gene calls are TRBV6-6 and TRBJ1-2, with D possibly matching TRBD1 (6 bases). CDR1 is MNHNY and CDR2 is SVGAGI in the germline V gene (reference sequence). This CDR3 contains 12 residues. The ends were cut back, 7 bases at V and 6 bases at J, with 12 bases in the middle. The CDR3 is CASTTGSDGYTF. The CDR3 bases are TGTGCCAGCACCACAGGGTCCGATGGCTACACCTTC.

V usage is TRBV7-2 and J usage is TRBJ2-3; 13 bases line up with TRBD2. This CDR3 has 15 residues. The J segment lost 4 bases and the V segment lost 6 bases, leaving 4 bases of the junction unmatched. Germline loops: CDR1 SGHTA, CDR2 FQGNSA. The CDR3 DNA sequence: TGTGCCAGCAGGATGACTAGCGGGAGGCCAGATACGCAGTATTTT. Its protein product is CASRMTSGRPDTQYF.

J is TRBJ2-4 and V is TRBV27; 7 nucleotides match TRBD2. V shed 2 bases and J 1 base; nucleotides not matched to a gene: 14. Per the germline V gene, CDR1 is MNHEY and CDR2 is SMNVEV (reference sequence). This CDR3 has 19 amino acids. The CDR3 protein is CASSLNRGSSVRAKNIQYF. CDR3 DNA sequence: TGTGCCAGCAGTTTAAATCGCGGGAGCTCGGTTCGTGCCAAAAACATTCAGTACTTC.

This clonotype was counted a single time. V is TRBV20-1 and J is TRBJ1-4; D may be TRBD1 (6 bases). The germline V and J ends were trimmed by 6 bases and 8 bases, with 16 bases remaining between them. The CDR3 has 13 amino acids. CDR1 is DFQATT, CDR2 SNEGSKA, per germline (reference sequence). The CDR3 DNA sequence: TGCAGTGCGTACAGGGCCAGGAGGGAAAAACTGTTTTTT. This gives the protein CSAYRARREKLFF.

The chain employs TRBV20-1 and TRBJ2-3, with D maybe TRBD2 (5 bases). Germline CDR1 reads DFQATT; CDR2 reads SNEGSKA (reference sequence). CDR3 length: 14 residues. Between the trimmed V and J ends, which lost 3 bases and 2 bases, there was a span of 12 bases. The CDR3: CSARSSSTTDTQYF. In DNA, the CDR3 is TGCAGTGCTAGGTCTAGCAGCACCACAGATACGCAGTATTTT.